This passage covers 26 T cell receptor beta chains from one sample sequenced in a study of blood T cell repertoires in COVID-19. Measured with immunoSEQ multiplex PCR; TCRdb has only the in-frame clones, and not every one. The data show 300,000 to 500,000 clones, over 75% seen once. The source material was PBMCs or T cells enriched from blood (not recorded which). Receptors originate from a young woman with acute COVID-19.

This sequence joins TRBV11-2 and TRBJ1-2; TRBD1 might be the D (6 bases). V lost 4 bases to trimming and J lost 4 bases, with 10 bases between them. The germline CDR1 and CDR2 sequences are SGHAT and FQNNGV. The CDR3 runs to 13 residues. The CDR3 sequence is CASSWDMSYGYTF. CDR3 bases: TGTGCCAGCAGCTGGGACATGTCCTATGGCTACACCTTC.

The chain has TRBV24-1 and TRBJ2-3, with 11 bases aligning to TRBD2. Germline V gene sequence: CDR1 KGHDR, CDR2 SFDVKD. The V and J ends lost 4 bases and 2 bases, in that order; junction bases with no gene match: 4. This CDR3 has 16 amino acids. The CDR3 coding sequence is TGTGCCACCAGTGAGCTAGCGGGGGGCTTCACAGATACGCAGTATTTT. This sequence encodes CATSELAGGFTDTQYF.

The chain is built from TRBV30 and TRBJ1-1, with a tentative D call TRBD1 (5 bases). CDR1 GTSNPN and CDR2 SVGIG come from the germline V gene (reference sequence). The CDR3 contains 12 residues. Trimming left V 3 bases short and J 4 bases short, with 9 bases between. CDR3 coding DNA: TGTGCCTGGAGCAGGGCACCCACTGAAGCTTTCTTT. Its translation is CAWSRAPTEAFF.

The chain combines TRBV5-6 with TRBJ1-1, with D perhaps TRBD1 (5 bases). Trimming removed 4 bases at V and 5 bases at J, with 18 bases between. This CDR3 is built from 15 residues. The V gene's germline CDR1 is SGHDT and CDR2 YYEEEE. As DNA, the CDR3 is TGTGCCAGCAGCGCGGGGACGGAGAGAGGAACTGAAGCTTTCTTT. Translated, it gives CASSAGTERGTEAFF.

The chain is built from TRBV5-6 and TRBJ1-2, with a possible D match to TRBD1 (6 bases). The CDR3 contains 16 residues. Trimming shortened V by 5 bases and J by 5 bases, and 22 bases separated the two germline ends. Germline CDR1 reads SGHDT; CDR2 reads YYEEEE. CDR3 sequence (DNA): TGTGCCAGCAGGGAGACAGGCACCCCAGGCGAGTATGGCTACACCTTC. Its translation is CASRETGTPGEYGYTF.

The chain combines TRBV4-3 with TRBJ1-3, with TRBD1 matching over 7 bases. CDR3 length: 16 residues. V was pared by 2 bases and J by 0 bases, with 4 bases of the junction left unmatched. Germline V gene sequence: CDR1 LGHNA, CDR2 YSLEER. The CDR3 loop is CASSQTTGFSGNTIYF. In DNA, the CDR3 is TGCGCCAGCAGCCAAACGACAGGGTTCTCTGGAAACACCATATATTTT.

The V gene is TRBV7-2, the J gene TRBJ2-1; tentative D call: TRBD2 (7 bases). There are 15 residues in the CDR3. Trimming cost V 4 bases and J 6 bases, with 16 bases left between them. Looked up from germline, CDR1 is SGHTA and CDR2 is FQGNSA. CDR3 nucleotides: TGTGCCAGCAGCTGGAGGGGGGGGCGGTCCAATGAGCAGTTCTTC. It translates to CASSWRGGRSNEQFF.

The V call is TRBV6-5, the J call TRBJ2-2, with 10 bases lining up with TRBD1. Unmatched junction bases numbered 5, after V lost 6 bases and J lost 4 bases. Looked up from germline, CDR1 is MNHEY and CDR2 is SVGAGI. This CDR3 is 15 amino acids long. The CDR3 loop reads CASRGQGDFTGELFF. For the CDR3, the DNA is TGTGCCAGCAGAGGACAGGGGGACTTCACCGGGGAGCTGTTTTTT.

V usage is TRBV2 and J usage is TRBJ1-5; 8 bases are a match to TRBD1. Germline CDR1 SNHLY, CDR2 FYNNEI. The CDR3 runs to 18 residues. J was trimmed by 4 bases and V by 7 bases; bases with no gene match: 18. The CDR3, as DNA: TGTGCCAGCACGCTCCCGAAGACAGGGGTGCTTGGGAATCAGCCCCAGCATTTT. Protein sequence: CASTLPKTGVLGNQPQHF.

V is TRBV2 and J is TRBJ2-5; D is perhaps TRBD1 (6 bases). This CDR3 spans 12 amino acids. The V and J ends lost 6 bases and 2 bases respectively, with 7 bases between them. Looked up from germline, CDR1 is SNHLY and CDR2 is FYNNEI. The CDR3 region is CASRDSQETQYF. CDR3 DNA sequence: TGTGCCAGCAGGGACAGTCAAGAGACCCAGTACTTC.

V is TRBV27 and J is TRBJ2-1; 9 bases are shared with TRBD2. Trimming cost V 0 bases and J 10 bases; bases outside gene matches: 4. This CDR3 has 14 amino acids. Germline CDR1 MNHEY, CDR2 SMNVEV (reference sequence). CDR3 DNA sequence: TGTGCCAGCAGTTTATCGACGCTAGCGGGGGAGCAGTTCTTC. Amino acid sequence: CASSLSTLAGEQFF.

The chain employs TRBV24-1 and TRBJ2-1; TRBD2 matches 8 bases. Germline V gene sequence: CDR1 KGHDR, CDR2 SFDVKD. The CDR3 has 16 residues. Losses at the gene ends were 7 bases for V and 7 bases for J; bases not matched to a gene: 14. The CDR3 loop reads CATSEVGGGSGNEQFF. In DNA, the CDR3 is TGTGCCACCAGCGAGGTAGGCGGGGGGTCTGGGAATGAGCAGTTCTTC.

The CDR3 region has the DNA TGTGCCAGCAGGAATCCGGGACAGAACTATGGCTACACCTTC. It yields the protein CASRNPGQNYGYTF. This chain joins TRBV27 and TRBJ1-2; 7 bases line up with TRBD1. This CDR3 has 14 amino acids. V trimming: 6 bases; J trimming: 2 bases; junction bases outside the gene matches: 6. Per the germline V gene, CDR1 is MNHEY and CDR2 is SMNVEV (reference sequence).

The chain carries TRBV5-6 and TRBJ1-2; 10 bases are shared with TRBD1. Unmatched junction bases numbered 4, after V lost 4 bases and J lost 1 base. The CDR3 sequence is 15 residues long. CDR1 and CDR2 (germline): SGHDT, YYEEEE. The CDR3 coding sequence is TGTGCCAGCAGCCTCAGGACAGGGGGTAACTATGGCTACACCTTC. Residues: CASSLRTGGNYGYTF.

The chain carries TRBV5-1 and TRBJ1-1, with 7 nucleotides matching TRBD1. The V gene end was trimmed by 5 bases and the J gene end by 5 bases; junction bases not matched to a gene: 15. The germline V gene encodes CDR1 SGHRS and CDR2 YFSETQ. CDR3 size: 16 residues. CDR3 DNA: TGCGCCAGCAGGCGCGAAGGGGGCGAGATGTGGACTGAAGCTTTCTTT. Protein product: CASRREGGEMWTEAFF.

CDR3 bases: TGTGCCTGGATCTCTGACAGGGGGTATGGCTACACCTTC. This sequence encodes CAWISDRGYGYTF. The gene calls are TRBV30 and TRBJ1-2; TRBD1 agrees at 9 bases. The CDR3 extends over 13 amino acids. CDR1 is GTSNPN and CDR2 is SVGIG in the germline V gene (reference sequence). V trimming: 4 bases; J trimming: 5 bases; junction bases outside the gene matches: 5.

V gene TRBV7-2 combines with J gene TRBJ1-1; a weak D match, TRBD1 (5 bases). From germline, CDR1 is SGHTA and CDR2 FQGNSA. The CDR3 runs to 15 residues. The V end lost 1 base, the J end lost 4 bases, and 13 bases lay between the germline ends. The DNA of the CDR3 is TGTGCCAGCAGCTTAGTGATTACAGGTCGCACTGAAGCTTTCTTT. Translating gives CASSLVITGRTEAFF. The full variable domain, rest sourced from reference TRBV7-2 and TRBJ1-1, is GAGVSQSPSNKVTEKGKDVELRCDPISGHTALYWYRQSLGQGLEFLIYFQGNSAPDKSGLPSDRFSAERTGGSVSTLTIQRTQQEDSAVYLCASSLVITGRTEAFFGQGTRLTVV.

J is TRBJ2-7 and V is TRBV18; a weak D match, TRBD2 (6 bases). Germline V gene data show CDR1 as KGHSH and CDR2 as LQKENI. The CDR3 has 12 residues. Trimming took 5 bases from V and 6 from J, leaving 11 bases between them. The chain's CDR3 is CASSDGGGEQYF. Here the CDR3 DNA reads TGTGCCAGCTCAGATGGGGGAGGCGAGCAGTACTTC.

V gene TRBV2 combines with J gene TRBJ2-7, with a weak D call TRBD1 (6 bases). V gave up 6 bases and J gave up 4 bases, with 13 bases separating them. The CDR3 spans 13 residues. Germline V gene sequence: CDR1 SNHLY, CDR2 FYNNEI. Here the CDR3 DNA reads TGTGCCAGCAGCAGGGACACGTTATACGAGCAGTACTTC. Its protein product is CASSRDTLYEQYF. The whole variable domain, filled in from reference TRBV2 and TRBJ2-7, reads EPEVTQTPSHQVTQMGQEVILRCVPISNHLYFYWYRQILGQKVEFLVSFYNNEISEKSEIFDDQFSVERPDGSNFTLKIRSTKLEDSAMYFCASSRDTLYEQYFGPGTRLTVT.

A few counts support this clone. The chain is built from TRBV6-5 and TRBJ2-2; 7 bases map to TRBD1. The germline V gene encodes CDR1 MNHEY and CDR2 SVGAGI. The CDR3 runs to 14 residues. V lost 7 bases, J lost 6 bases, and 8 bases stayed unmatched. The chain's CDR3 is CASTLTGVPGELFF. CDR3 nucleotide sequence: TGTGCCAGCACCTTAACAGGGGTTCCCGGGGAGCTGTTTTTT.

The rearrangement uses TRBV5-1 and TRBJ1-1; D might be TRBD1 (6 bases). Germline V gene sequence: CDR1 SGHRS, CDR2 YFSETQ. The CDR3 loop spans 15 amino acids. V was clipped by 2 bases and J by 5 bases, with 16 bases between them. The CDR3 bases are TGCGCCAGCAGCTTTAACGCAGGGGTGGTGACTGAAGCTTTCTTT. It translates to CASSFNAGVVTEAFF.

CDR3 in DNA: TGTGCCAGCAGCCAAGATATATACGGGAGGAGTGAAAAACTGTTTTTT. It specifies CASSQDIYGRSEKLFF. V and J are TRBV3-1 (or the pseudogene TRBV3-2) and TRBJ1-4; D is unresolved. Trimming pared 0 bases from V and 7 bases from J, leaving 15 bases between. CDR3 length: 16 amino acids. Germline CDR1 LGHDT, CDR2 YNNKEL (reference sequence).

The V and J genes are TRBV5-6 and TRBJ2-1, with 10 bases aligning to TRBD1. Per the germline V gene, CDR1 is SGHDT and CDR2 is YYEEEE. The CDR3 extends over 16 amino acids. Trimming removed 4 bases from V and 8 bases from J; junction bases left unmatched: 12. The CDR3, as DNA: TGTGCCAGCAGCCTACACACCGGGACAGGGGTCTATGAGCAGTTCTTC. Translating it yields CASSLHTGTGVYEQFF.

This clone was seen just once. Other nucleotide sequences from this sample produce the same CDR3. This chain uses TRBV7-9 with TRBJ2-1; 8 nucleotides match TRBD1. This CDR3 contains 15 residues. V was pared by 3 bases and J by 4 bases, with 5 bases of the junction left unmatched. Germline CDR1 is SEHNR and CDR2 is FQNEAQ (reference sequence). CDR3 in amino acids: CASSFGQGIYNEQFF. The CDR3 coding sequence is TGTGCCAGCAGCTTTGGACAGGGAATTTACAATGAGCAGTTCTTC.

The chain has TRBV7-9 and TRBJ2-2; 9 bases align to TRBD1. Trimming cost V 7 bases and J 4 bases; bases outside gene matches: 19. The germline gives CDR1 SEHNR, CDR2 FQNEAQ (reference sequence). The CDR3 runs to 19 residues. The CDR3 is CASNGNGTGSRIGTGELFF. CDR3 nucleotide sequence: TGTGCCAGCAACGGGAATGGGACAGGGTCCCGAATTGGCACCGGGGAGCTGTTTTTT.

The rearrangement uses TRBV24-1 and TRBJ1-1; the D is unclear. The V end was cut by 3 bases, the J end by 3 bases, with 7 bases between. Per the germline V gene, CDR1 is KGHDR and CDR2 is SFDVKD. There are 13 residues in the CDR3. CDR3: CATSDGLHTEAFF. The CDR3 bases are TGTGCCACCAGTGATGGGCTCCACACTGAAGCTTTCTTT.